The rows below give T cell receptor beta chains drawn from one sample of a study of T cell responses to AZD1222 COVID-19 vaccine. Sequencing was performed with immunoSEQ multiplex PCR; in TCRdb, only in-frame clones are kept and a portion is missing. This sample yields about 81,000 clones, of which 92% are seen a single time; roughly 5.2% belongs to the top ten. The sample consisted of peripheral blood, taken on day 0 of AZD1222 vaccination. The source of these receptors is an adult in good health. Each CDR3 is given with its conserved first and last residue. Each record gives: CDR3 length, J gene, V gene, CDR3 protein.

>15|TRBJ1-6|TRBV2
CASRRQGFGNSPLHF
>12|TRBJ2-5|TRBV5-1
CASGIGKETQYF
>16|TRBJ2-6|TRBV29-1
CSVGGATGSGANVLTF
>13|TRBJ2-7|TRBV7-3
CASSLTGGYEQYF
>12|TRBJ2-7|TRBV2
CASSDQAYEQYF
>15|TRBJ2-7|TRBV7-8
CASSMSGFSSYEQYF
>13|TRBJ1-1|TRBV18
CASSPPGQGRAFF
>15|TRBJ2-2|TRBV5-1
CASSLEGQNTGELFF
>19|TRBJ2-1|TRBV5-3
CARSFAIPEVSGWVNEQFF
>14|TRBJ2-2|TRBV11-3
CASSLGQHTGELFF
>14|TRBJ2-1|TRBV6-2/TRBV6-3
CASSYSGTLNEQFF
>12|TRBJ2-7|TRBV28
CASSLYPYEQYF
>15|TRBJ2-3|TRBV28
CASSPGGRGADTQYF
>17|TRBJ2-3|TRBV6-4
CASSDGASGSGTDTQYF
>15|TRBJ1-5|TRBV7-6
CASSLVPGSNQPQHF
>15|TRBJ2-3|TRBV4-1
CASSFIGTATDTQYF
>17|TRBJ2-4|TRBV7-9
CASSPGLAGGVFNIQYF
>18|TRBJ2-5|TRBV3-1/TRBV3-2
CASSPGTSVPLGFETQYF
>17|TRBJ1-2|TRBV7-8
CASSAGGQGAWGYGYTF
>15|TRBJ2-7|TRBV5-5
CASSSLGQLTYEQYF
>16|TRBJ1-4|TRBV6-5
CASSYSREATNEKLFF
>16|TRBJ2-1|TRBV28
CASSFMMGLGDNEQFF
>18|TRBJ2-3|TRBV4-2
CASSQVTGAGGGTDTQYF
>15|TRBJ2-1|TRBV2
CASRLARMDYNEQFF
>16|TRBJ2-1|TRBV10-3
CAISRKGSEGHNEQFF
>17|TRBJ2-2|TRBV15
CATSRDLLEGDTGELFF
>15|TRBJ1-1|TRBV24-1
CATSDSRKGVTEAFF
>14|TRBJ2-1|TRBV19
CASSILTVGAFQFF
>12|TRBJ1-4|TRBV5-1
CASSRGDEKLFF
>13|TRBJ1-1|TRBV12-3/TRBV12-4
CASSLARGTEAFF
>14|TRBJ2-7|TRBV3-1/TRBV3-2
CASSQLGQSYEQYF
>16|TRBJ2-7|TRBV28
CASSSSTSGIIYEQYF
>17|TRBJ2-3|TRBV15
CATTSSLESISTDTQYF
>16|TRBJ1-3|TRBV5-1
CASSLAGSTEGNTIYF
>15|TRBJ1-2|TRBV28
CASSLVGGAANGYTF
>14|TRBJ2-7|TRBV5-6
CASSRRQGAYEQYF
>14|TRBJ1-5|TRBV28
CASSLGTVAQPQHF